The 25 T cell receptor beta chains presented below share a single source sample, sequenced in a study of blood T cells in healthy people across ages. It was with a sample-barcoded 5' primer and a J-beta primer mix that a second PCR of roughly 6 to 12 cycles was run. Each CDR3 protein gets one entry after TCRdb re-called the 5' RACE reads with MiXCR. This sample carries 650,000 to 950,000 distinct CDR3 sequences, 40% to 50% of them seen once, and the ten largest clones take about a fifth. The sequenced sample consisted of blood. The receptors originated from a man in his sixties in good health.

The chain is built from TRBV20-1 and TRBJ1-2; 7 nucleotides agree with TRBD1. CDR1 is DFQATT and CDR2 is SNEGSKA in the germline V gene (reference sequence). CDR3 length: 11 amino acids. V lost 7 bases to trimming and J lost 6 bases; unmatched junction nucleotides: 5. The CDR3 protein is CSVGRGDGYTF. The CDR3 DNA follows: TGCAGTGTGGGCAGGGGGGATGGCTACACCTTC.

The V gene is TRBV9, the J gene TRBJ2-1; 7 nucleotides line up with TRBD1. The CDR3 is 16 residues long. Unmatched junction bases numbered 13, after V lost 0 bases and J lost 10 bases. The germline CDR1 and CDR2 sequences are SGDLS and YYNGEE. For the CDR3, the DNA is TGTGCCAGCAGCGTAGGATCGGGACAGAGGACCTACGAGCAGTTCTTC. This sequence encodes CASSVGSGQRTYEQFF.

This chain links TRBV7-9 with TRBJ2-5; unclear D gene. The germline V and J ends were trimmed by 1 base and 13 bases, with 22 bases remaining between them. The CDR3 is made up of 15 amino acids. Per germline, CDR1 SEHNR and CDR2 FQNEAQ (reference sequence). This CDR3 is CASSLGWGGVYERYF. DNA of the CDR3: TGTGCCAGCAGCTTAGGTTGGGGTGGGGTATACGAGCGGTACTTC. The complete variable domain, with remaining parts taken from reference TRBV7-9 and TRBJ2-5, reads DTGVSQNPRHKITKRGQNVTFRCDPISEHNRLYWYRQTLGQGPEFLTYFQNEAQLEKSRLLSDRFSAERPKGSFSTLEIQRTEQGDSAMYLCASSLGWGGVYERYFGPGTRLLVL.

V usage is TRBV4-3 and J usage is TRBJ1-1; tentative D call: TRBD1 (6 bases). Deletions cut 0 bases from V and 8 bases from J, with 13 bases between. This CDR3 has 14 residues. In germline, CDR1 is LGHNA, CDR2 YSLEER. This chain's CDR3 is CASSQDTGTGEAFF. The DNA of the CDR3 is TGCGCCAGCAGCCAAGATACAGGGACGGGAGAAGCTTTCTTT.

The chain couples TRBV20-1 to TRBJ2-3; D not resolved. In germline, CDR1 is DFQATT, CDR2 SNEGSKA (reference sequence). The CDR3 covers 14 residues. The germline V and J ends were trimmed by 6 bases and 2 bases, with 15 bases remaining between them. The CDR3 reads CSAKGLPFTDTQYF. In nucleotides, the CDR3 is TGCAGTGCAAAGGGCCTCCCCTTCACAGATACGCAGTATTTT.

The J gene is TRBJ2-7, the V gene TRBV6-5; TRBD1 matches at 10 bases. V lost 2 bases to trimming and J lost 3 bases; unmatched junction nucleotides: 10. The CDR3 spans 17 residues. Per germline, CDR1 MNHEY and CDR2 SVGAGI. CDR3 sequence reads: CASSYLTPGQGDYEQYF. CDR3 nucleotide sequence: TGTGCCAGCAGTTACCTAACTCCAGGACAGGGGGACTACGAGCAGTACTTC.

This chain links TRBV10-3 with TRBJ2-7, with 8 bases identical to TRBD1. CDR3 length: 15 amino acids. CDR1 ENHRY and CDR2 SYGVKD come from the germline V gene. V lost 2 bases and J lost 4; bases outside the gene matches: 7. The CDR3, as DNA: TGTGCCATCAGTGAGACCCGGACAGGGCATTACGAGCAGTACTTC. As protein: CAISETRTGHYEQYF.

This clonotype was recorded many times. This sequence joins TRBV7-2 and TRBJ2-5; 7 bases map to TRBD1. This CDR3 region has 15 residues. Germline trimming cut 5 bases from V and 5 bases from J; bases unmatched to any gene: 11. Germline CDR1 reads SGHTA; CDR2 reads FQGNSA. The CDR3 protein is CASSPGQAEGETQYF. The CDR3 region has the DNA TGTGCCAGCAGCCCAGGACAGGCCGAGGGGGAGACCCAGTACTTC.

The CDR3 DNA is TGTGCCAGCGATAGGGGAGACGACTATGGCTACACCTTC. Translation: CASDRGDDYGYTF. The chain uses TRBV12-3 or TRBV12-4 and TRBJ1-2; a possible D gene is TRBD1 (5 bases). This CDR3 comprises 13 residues. Trimming shortened V by 8 bases and J by 3 bases, and 13 bases separated the two germline ends.

Only one count was recorded for this clonotype. V is TRBV3-1 and J is TRBJ2-1; 11 nucleotides match TRBD2. The J segment lost 7 bases and the V segment lost 0 bases, leaving 2 bases of the junction unmatched. There are 15 residues in the CDR3. Germline V gene sequence: CDR1 LGHDT, CDR2 YNNKEL (reference sequence). The CDR3 region is CASSQEIAGGNEQFF. CDR3 DNA: TGTGCCAGCAGCCAAGAGATAGCGGGAGGGAATGAGCAGTTCTTC.

Comment on this clonotype: It may be a read error: a sequence one base away is much more abundant. The chain employs TRBV4-3 and TRBJ2-4; either TRBD1 or TRBD2 may supply D (6 bases each). The J call may be wrong; the DNA end is better matched by TRBJ2-7. The CDR3 contains 15 residues. Germline assignment: CDR1 LGHNA and CDR2 YSLEER. The CDR3 DNA is TGCGCCGGCAGCCAAGAACGGGGGCTTGTCTACGAGCAGTACTTC. Translation: CAGSQERGLVYEQYF.

V and J are TRBV18 and TRBJ1-2, with 8 positions matching TRBD1. Germline CDR1 KGHSH, CDR2 LQKENI. The V and J ends lost 1 base and 0 bases, in that order; junction bases with no gene match: 1. The CDR3 runs 15 residues. CDR3 bases: TGTGCCAGCTCACCACAGGACAGGGCTAACTATGGCTACACCTTC. This gives the protein CASSPQDRANYGYTF.

The V gene is TRBV7-2, the J gene TRBJ2-3, with D unresolved. CDR1 and CDR2 (germline): SGHTA, FQGNSA. This CDR3 spans 14 amino acids. The V gene lost 5 bases and the J gene lost 4 bases, with 13 bases spanning the gap. The CDR3 is CASSTSQTADTQYF. The CDR3 bases are TGTGCCAGCAGCACCTCCCAGACGGCAGATACGCAGTATTTT.

The V gene is TRBV20-1, the J gene TRBJ2-5, with D hard to call. The CDR3 is 14 amino acids. Germline CDR1 is DFQATT and CDR2 is SNEGSKA (reference sequence). V lost 0 bases to trimming and J lost 3 bases, with 11 bases between them. The CDR3 nucleotides are TGCAGTGCTAGAGATGGACGGCTAAAAGAGACCCAGTACTTC. Its protein product is CSARDGRLKETQYF.

CDR3 sequence (DNA): TGTGCCAGCAGTTTAGCTTCGGGACAGGGAAAGGATGAGCAGTTCTTC. This sequence encodes CASSLASGQGKDEQFF. The rearrangement uses TRBV12-3 or TRBV12-4 and TRBJ2-1; TRBD1 agrees at 9 bases. V gave up 0 bases and J gave up 8 bases; unmatched junction bases: 8. There are 16 residues in the CDR3.

This chain joins TRBV9 and TRBJ2-3, with D perhaps TRBD1 or TRBD2 (5 bases each). This CDR3 contains 11 residues. V was trimmed by 2 bases and J by 7 bases, leaving 5 bases between them. Germline loops: CDR1 SGDLS, CDR2 YYNGEE. CDR3 bases: TGTGCCAGCAGCGTGGGACATACGCAGTATTTT. It codes for CASSVGHTQYF.

This chain uses TRBV3-1 with TRBJ2-2; TRBD2 agrees at 13 bases. Per germline, CDR1 LGHDT and CDR2 YNNKEL (reference sequence). J lost 6 bases, V lost 2 bases, and 3 bases had no gene match. This CDR3 comprises 16 residues. Here the CDR3 reads CASSQWTSGGSGELFF. CDR3 in DNA: TGTGCCAGCAGCCAATGGACTAGCGGGGGTTCCGGGGAGCTGTTTTTT.

This clonotype has just a few counts. The chain recombines TRBV20-1 with TRBJ2-3; the D gene is possibly TRBD2 (6 bases). V was pared by 4 bases and J by 4 bases, with 12 bases between. Looked up from germline, CDR1 is DFQATT and CDR2 is SNEGSKA (reference sequence). This CDR3 is built from 13 residues. In nucleotides, the CDR3 is TGCAGTGCTACCTCCCGACTAGCAGATACGCAGTATTTT. Its protein product is CSATSRLADTQYF.

The chain uses TRBV25-1 and TRBJ1-1; 7 bases match TRBD1. Germline CDR1 and CDR2: MGHDK and SYGVNS. The CDR3 is 15 residues long. The V segment lost 1 base and the J segment 5 bases; nucleotides outside the gene matches: 7. The CDR3 loop reads CASSESEGARTEAFF. The CDR3 nucleotides are TGTGCCAGCAGTGAATCCGAGGGGGCGCGGACTGAAGCTTTCTTT. The full variable domain, rest sourced from reference TRBV25-1 and TRBJ1-1, is EADIYQTPRYLVIGTGKKITLECSQTMGHDKMYWYQQDPGMELHLIHYSYGVNSTEKGDLSSESTVSRIRTEHFPLTLESARPSHTSQYLCASSESEGARTEAFFGQGTRLTVV.

V usage is TRBV20-1 and J usage is TRBJ2-2, with unresolved D. Trimming shortened V by 5 bases and J by 0 bases, and 10 bases separated the two germline ends. This CDR3 is 14 amino acids long. Germline V gene lookup returns CDR1 DFQATT and CDR2 SNEGSKA (reference sequence). CDR3 sequence reads: CSAPHPPNTGELFF. CDR3 coding DNA: TGCAGTGCTCCACATCCTCCGAACACCGGGGAGCTGTTTTTT.

The chain employs TRBV6-1 and TRBJ1-5; no firm D call. This CDR3 spans 12 amino acids. Germline CDR1 MNHNS, CDR2 SASEGT. Deletions cut 7 bases from V and 5 bases from J, with 9 bases between. The CDR3 nucleotides read TGTGCCAGCACCCCGGACTATCAGCCCCAGCATTTT. Amino acids: CASTPDYQPQHF.

The CDR3 DNA sequence: TGTGCCAGCAGTTACCGTAGCGGCACAGATACGCAGTATTTT. It specifies CASSYRSGTDTQYF. The chain combines TRBV6-5 with TRBJ2-3; maybe TRBD2 (5 bases). Trimming stripped 2 bases from V and 1 base from J, with 7 bases between. CDR1 and CDR2 from the germline V gene are MNHEY and SVGAGI. The CDR3 contains 14 residues.

This clonotype came up a few times. V and J are TRBV6-2 or TRBV6-3 and TRBJ2-5; the D call may be TRBD1 or TRBD2 (5 bases each). CDR1 is MNHEY and CDR2 is SVGEGT in the germline V gene. The V end lost 7 bases, the J end lost 5 bases, and 14 bases lay between the germline ends. The CDR3 sequence is 13 residues long. CDR3 sequence (DNA): TGTGCCAGCAAAGAGGGGTTCGGCGAGACCCAGTACTTC. This sequence encodes CASKEGFGETQYF.

The table lists this clonotype with a few counts. The rearrangement uses TRBV27 and TRBJ2-1; no firm D call. Germline CDR1 is MNHEY and CDR2 is SMNVEV (reference sequence). Trimming cost V 3 bases and J 15 bases, with 18 bases left between them. This CDR3 is 13 amino acids long. The CDR3 here is CASSFRLESPRFF. CDR3 nucleotide sequence: TGTGCCAGCAGTTTTCGCCTCGAAAGTCCTCGGTTCTTC.

The rearrangement joins TRBV7-8 to TRBJ1-2, with 8 bases matching TRBD1. This CDR3 spans 15 amino acids. Trimming at V came to 2 bases and at J to 6 bases, leaving 8 bases not matched to a gene. CDR1 and CDR2 (germline): SGHVS, FQNEAQ. The CDR3 protein is CASSLTDRAFDGYTF. DNA for the CDR3: TGTGCCAGCAGCTTAACGGACAGGGCTTTTGATGGCTACACCTTC.